This T cell receptor beta chain was retrieved from a study of post-analysis software for immune sequencing data. Germline loops: CDR1 SGHRS, CDR2 YFSETQ. The CDR3 length is 15 residues. V was pared by 4 bases and J by 4 bases, with 5 bases of the junction left unmatched. With respect to this clonotype: The antigen remains unidentified.

Study-wide results and limits: Five or six TRBV segments appeared more often in patients than in controls, and TRBV5-6, TRBV5-1 and TRBV20-1 were among these.

Unique molecular identifiers were present in the TCR beta cDNA libraries. Between about 0.9 and 11 million T cells gave rise to around 500,000 cDNA molecules. MiXCR, applied by TCRdb to the PCR reads, yields one record per CDR3 protein. The table has more than 500,000 distinct CDR3 sequences, 30% to 40% seen once; the top ten hold approximately 6%. Sequences were obtained from blood. This sequence joins TRBV5-1 and TRBJ2-2; TRBD1 matches 9 bases. This clonotype originated in a girl between 2 and 17 years old with multiple sclerosis. CDR3 loop: CASSSRDRVTGELFF. The CDR3 DNA sequence: TGCGCCAGCAGCAGCCGGGACAGGGTCACCGGGGAGCTGTTTTTT.